This T cell receptor beta chain is drawn from a study of T cell responses to AZD1222 COVID-19 vaccine. Study-wide results and caveats: Researchers report vaccine-associated CD4 TCRs spanning spike, with dominance at 160-218 and 743-854. Compared with day 0, the breadth and depth of the Spike-specific TCR repertoire rose significantly after two doses of AZD1222. Females outnumbered males among donors, who were mostly white British; clonal diversity was possibly underestimated.

This table comes from immunoSEQ multiplex PCR, and its TCRdb copy is limited to in-frame clones, with some not included. The sample has around 130,000 clones; 91% are singletons. V lost 7 bases and J lost 5, with 18 bases in between. Germline CDR1 SEHNR, CDR2 FQNEAQ (reference sequence). This CDR3 is 15 amino acids long. This clone was recorded a few times. Its antigen is undetermined. This chain joins TRBV7-9 and TRBJ1-5; D is unclear. The sequence was collected from an adult in good health. This material consisted of peripheral blood, taken on day 0 of AZD1222 vaccination. CDR3 protein: CASTTGSEPYQPQHF. DNA for the CDR3: TGTGCCAGCACGACGGGGTCCGAACCATATCAGCCCCAGCATTTT.